This T cell receptor (beta chain) was retrieved from a study of blood T cells in healthy people across ages. General study points: Per-million-T-cell TCR beta diversity fell roughly linearly with age. Estimated diversity across one million T cells was deemed an underestimate. There was no known CMV status for donors, so expanded clonotype changes were possibly confounded.

The V and J ends lost 1 base and 4 bases respectively, with 13 bases between them. From germline, CDR1 is SEHNR and CDR2 FQNEAQ (reference sequence). The CDR3 is 15 amino acids. The table lists this clonotype with a few counts. Its specificity is not known. Peripheral blood was drawn, approximately 9.7 milliliters per donor. PCR was performed a second time for roughly 7 to 12 cycles using a sample-barcoded 5' primer and a J-beta primer mix. TCRdb reprocessed the 5' RACE reads with MiXCR, giving one entry per CDR3 protein. The data contain around 820,000 distinct CDR3 sequences, around 25% of them singletons. A further study also used this sample, focusing on T cells of mothers and their children.

The V gene is TRBV7-9, the J gene TRBJ1-2; D gene unclear. The sequence was collected from a boy aged 10-17 years in good health. The sequenced material came from blood. CDR3 DNA sequence: TGTGCCAGCAGCTTAGTGCAGCCGCGAAGCTATGGCTACACCTTC. Its protein is CASSLVQPRSYGYTF. The variable domain in full, completed from reference TRBV7-9 and TRBJ1-2, reads DTGVSQNPRHKITKRGQNVTFRCDPISEHNRLYWYRQTLGQGPEFLTYFQNEAQLEKSRLLSDRFSAERPKGSFSTLEIQRTEQGDSAMYLCASSLVQPRSYGYTFGSGTRLTVV.